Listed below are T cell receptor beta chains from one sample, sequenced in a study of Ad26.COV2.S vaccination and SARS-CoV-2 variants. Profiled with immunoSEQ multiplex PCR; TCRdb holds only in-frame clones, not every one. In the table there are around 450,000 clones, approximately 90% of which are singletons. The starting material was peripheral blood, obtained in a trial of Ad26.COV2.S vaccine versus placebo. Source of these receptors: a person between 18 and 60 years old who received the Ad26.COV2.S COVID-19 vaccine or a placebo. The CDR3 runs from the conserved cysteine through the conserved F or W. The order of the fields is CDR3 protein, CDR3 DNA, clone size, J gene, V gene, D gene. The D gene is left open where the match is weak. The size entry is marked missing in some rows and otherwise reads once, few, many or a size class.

cdr3_aa: CASSLSSYGYTF
cdr3_nt: TGTGCCAGCAGCTTGAGTAGCTATGGCTACACCTTC
clone_size: few
j_call: TRBJ1-2
v_call: TRBV5-6
d_call: -

cdr3_aa: CASRGYNEQFF
cdr3_nt: TGTGCCAGCCGGGGGTACAATGAGCAGTTCTTC
clone_size: -
j_call: TRBJ2-1
v_call: TRBV6-5
d_call: -

cdr3_aa: CASSRTGTGELFF
cdr3_nt: TGTGCCAGCAGCAGGACAGGGACCGGGGAGCTGTTTTTT
clone_size: -
j_call: TRBJ2-2
v_call: TRBV12-3/TRBV12-4
d_call: TRBD1

cdr3_aa: CASSSLFSQPQHF
cdr3_nt: TGTGCCAGCAGCTCTTTATTCAGTCAGCCCCAGCATTTT
clone_size: -
j_call: TRBJ1-5
v_call: TRBV7-9
d_call: -

cdr3_aa: CASSQDGRGGPITYEQYF
cdr3_nt: TGTGCCAGCAGCCAAGATGGCAGGGGAGGCCCGATCACCTACGAGCAGTACTTC
clone_size: -
j_call: TRBJ2-7
v_call: TRBV4-2
d_call: -

cdr3_aa: CAINSGPDEQFF
cdr3_nt: TGTGCCATCAACAGTGGCCCGGATGAGCAGTTCTTC
clone_size: few
j_call: TRBJ2-1
v_call: TRBV10-3
d_call: -

cdr3_aa: CASSQGPSSYNSPLHF
cdr3_nt: TGCGCCAGCAGCCAAGGACCCAGCTCCTATAATTCACCCCTCCACTTT
clone_size: few
j_call: TRBJ1-6
v_call: TRBV4-1
d_call: -

cdr3_aa: CAWIGGLQETQYF
cdr3_nt: TGTGCCTGGATTGGCGGGCTCCAAGAGACCCAGTACTTC
clone_size: -
j_call: TRBJ2-5
v_call: TRBV30
d_call: -

cdr3_aa: CASSLVGSIDYGYTF
cdr3_nt: TGCGCCAGCAGCTTGGTTGGGTCGATTGACTATGGCTACACCTTC
clone_size: -
j_call: TRBJ1-2
v_call: TRBV5-1
d_call: -

cdr3_aa: CASSIGGGEDTQYF
cdr3_nt: TGTGCCAGTAGTATAGGGGGGGGCGAAGATACGCAGTATTTT
clone_size: -
j_call: TRBJ2-3
v_call: TRBV19
d_call: -

cdr3_aa: CASSVGDSSYEQYF
cdr3_nt: TGTGCCAGCAGCGTTGGGGACAGCTCCTACGAGCAGTACTTC
clone_size: -
j_call: TRBJ2-7
v_call: TRBV9
d_call: TRBD1

cdr3_aa: CASSPGRATGELFF
cdr3_nt: TGCGCCAGCAGCCCGGGACGAGCCACCGGGGAGCTGTTTTTT
clone_size: -
j_call: TRBJ2-2
v_call: TRBV5-1
d_call: -

cdr3_aa: CASSLWGPGTSSYEQYF
cdr3_nt: TGTGCCAGCAGTTTATGGGGTCCTGGGACGAGCTCCTACGAGCAGTACTTC
clone_size: -
j_call: TRBJ2-7
v_call: TRBV28
d_call: -

cdr3_aa: CASSPRTSGEGQFF
cdr3_nt: TGTGCCAGCAGCCCCCGGACTAGCGGGGAGGGGCAGTTCTTC
clone_size: -
j_call: TRBJ2-1
v_call: TRBV7-2
d_call: TRBD2

cdr3_aa: CASSYSGGPQETQYF
cdr3_nt: TGTGCCAGCAGTTACTCGGGGGGGCCCCAAGAGACCCAGTACTTC
clone_size: -
j_call: TRBJ2-5
v_call: TRBV6-5
d_call: -

cdr3_aa: CASSPDRGLYEQYF
cdr3_nt: TGTGCCAGCAGTCCGGACAGGGGTCTATACGAGCAGTACTTC
clone_size: -
j_call: TRBJ2-7
v_call: TRBV28
d_call: TRBD1

cdr3_aa: CASSLRLAPDTQYF
cdr3_nt: TGTGCCAGCAGTTTACGTCTAGCCCCAGATACGCAGTATTTT
clone_size: -
j_call: TRBJ2-3
v_call: TRBV28
d_call: -

cdr3_aa: CASSPAGLAYEQYF
cdr3_nt: TGTGCCAGCAGCCCAGCGGGACTCGCCTACGAGCAGTACTTC
clone_size: -
j_call: TRBJ2-7
v_call: TRBV7-9
d_call: TRBD2

cdr3_aa: CASSGSAAGGELFF
cdr3_nt: TGTGCCAGTAGTGGAAGTGCGGCTGGCGGGGAGCTGTTTTTT
clone_size: -
j_call: TRBJ2-2
v_call: TRBV19
d_call: -

cdr3_aa: CAWRDSANSPLHF
cdr3_nt: TGTGCCTGGAGGGACAGCGCGAATTCACCCCTCCACTTT
clone_size: -
j_call: TRBJ1-6
v_call: TRBV30
d_call: -

cdr3_aa: CASSYSAGANVLTF
cdr3_nt: TGTGCCAGCAGTTACTCAGCTGGGGCCAACGTCCTGACTTTC
clone_size: -
j_call: TRBJ2-6
v_call: TRBV28
d_call: -

cdr3_aa: CASSLGPNTGELFF
cdr3_nt: TGTGCCAGCAGCTTAGGACCGAACACCGGGGAGCTGTTTTTT
clone_size: -
j_call: TRBJ2-2
v_call: TRBV5-5
d_call: -

cdr3_aa: CASSLVDQGINEQFF
cdr3_nt: TGTGCCAGCAGCTTAGTCGACCAGGGTATCAATGAGCAGTTCTTC
clone_size: -
j_call: TRBJ2-1
v_call: TRBV11-3
d_call: -

cdr3_aa: CASSRDRGTNVLTF
cdr3_nt: TGTGCCAGCAGTCGGGACAGGGGGACCAACGTCCTGACTTTC
clone_size: -
j_call: TRBJ2-6
v_call: TRBV5-6
d_call: TRBD1

cdr3_aa: CASSLGTPLGDTQYF
cdr3_nt: TGTGCCAGCAGTTTAGGGACCCCCCTAGGAGATACGCAGTATTTT
clone_size: -
j_call: TRBJ2-3
v_call: TRBV28
d_call: -

cdr3_aa: CASSLEGAHSTDTQYF
cdr3_nt: TGTGCCAGCAGCTTAGAGGGGGCACACAGCACAGATACGCAGTATTTT
clone_size: -
j_call: TRBJ2-3
v_call: TRBV7-2
d_call: TRBD1

cdr3_aa: CASSVEEGTLGDTQYF
cdr3_nt: TGTGCCAGCAGCGTAGAGGAGGGGACCCTGGGAGATACGCAGTATTTT
clone_size: -
j_call: TRBJ2-3
v_call: TRBV9
d_call: -

cdr3_aa: CASSPRWPGNQPQHF
cdr3_nt: TGTGCCAGTAGTCCCCGGTGGCCGGGCAATCAGCCCCAGCATTTT
clone_size: -
j_call: TRBJ1-5
v_call: TRBV19
d_call: -

cdr3_aa: CASSYSSLGWTDTQYF
cdr3_nt: TGTGCCAGCAGTTACTCGAGCTTGGGGTGGACAGATACGCAGTATTTT
clone_size: -
j_call: TRBJ2-3
v_call: TRBV6-5
d_call: -

cdr3_aa: CASSSSGARRNEQFF
cdr3_nt: TGTGCCAGCAGCTCCTCCGGGGCGAGAAGGAATGAGCAGTTCTTC
clone_size: -
j_call: TRBJ2-1
v_call: TRBV6-5
d_call: -

cdr3_aa: CASSMTGGRVTDTQYF
cdr3_nt: TGTGCCAGTAGTATGACGGGCGGGAGGGTCACAGATACGCAGTATTTT
clone_size: -
j_call: TRBJ2-3
v_call: TRBV19
d_call: TRBD2

cdr3_aa: CASSESMTGDTGYQPQHF
cdr3_nt: TGTGCCAGCAGCGAAAGTATGACCGGGGACACCGGGTATCAGCCCCAGCATTTT
clone_size: -
j_call: TRBJ1-5
v_call: TRBV7-9
d_call: -

cdr3_aa: CASSYSWTVAKNIQYF
cdr3_nt: TGTGCCAGCAGTTACTCCTGGACGGTAGCCAAAAACATTCAGTACTTC
clone_size: -
j_call: TRBJ2-4
v_call: TRBV6-5
d_call: -

cdr3_aa: CAIAFAGTEAFF
cdr3_nt: TGTGCCATAGCTTTTGCGGGGACTGAAGCTTTCTTT
clone_size: -
j_call: TRBJ1-1
v_call: TRBV7-2
d_call: -

cdr3_aa: CASSQDRSDTQYF
cdr3_nt: TGTGCCAGCAGCCAAGATAGGTCGGATACGCAGTATTTT
clone_size: -
j_call: TRBJ2-3
v_call: TRBV3-1/TRBV3-2
d_call: -

cdr3_aa: CASSFTSGPQHF
cdr3_nt: TGTGCCAGCAGCTTCACATCGGGGCCCCAGCATTTT
clone_size: -
j_call: TRBJ1-5
v_call: TRBV11-2
d_call: -

cdr3_aa: CSAATSGGETQYF
cdr3_nt: TGCAGCGCCGCGACTAGCGGGGGGGAGACCCAGTACTTC
clone_size: -
j_call: TRBJ2-5
v_call: TRBV29-1
d_call: TRBD2

cdr3_aa: CASRSGDQPQHF
cdr3_nt: TGTGCCAGCAGGAGCGGTGATCAGCCCCAGCATTTT
clone_size: -
j_call: TRBJ1-5
v_call: TRBV6-5
d_call: -

cdr3_aa: CASRVGQGLDGELFF
cdr3_nt: TGTGCCAGCAGGGTGGGTCAGGGGCTGGACGGGGAGCTGTTTTTT
clone_size: -
j_call: TRBJ2-2
v_call: TRBV6-5
d_call: -

cdr3_aa: CASSLSDGGAFYVTDTQYF
cdr3_nt: TGTGCCAGCAGCTTGTCCGACGGGGGGGCCTTTTACGTCACAGATACGCAGTATTTT
clone_size: -
j_call: TRBJ2-3
v_call: TRBV5-6
d_call: TRBD2

cdr3_aa: CASSFGLAQETQYF
cdr3_nt: TGTGCCAGCAGCTTCGGACTAGCTCAAGAGACCCAGTACTTC
clone_size: -
j_call: TRBJ2-5
v_call: TRBV11-2
d_call: TRBD2

cdr3_aa: CASSLPSGNTIYF
cdr3_nt: TGTGCCAGCAGCCTCCCATCTGGAAACACCATATATTTT
clone_size: -
j_call: TRBJ1-3
v_call: TRBV4-2
d_call: -

cdr3_aa: CAWSVIPEKLFF
cdr3_nt: TGTGCCTGGAGTGTAATCCCTGAAAAACTGTTTTTT
clone_size: -
j_call: TRBJ1-4
v_call: TRBV30
d_call: -

cdr3_aa: CAWGGSTEAFF
cdr3_nt: TGTGCCTGGGGGGGGAGCACTGAAGCTTTCTTT
clone_size: -
j_call: TRBJ1-1
v_call: TRBV30
d_call: -

cdr3_aa: CASIPGLTTDTQYF
cdr3_nt: TGCGCCAGCATTCCGGGACTCACCACAGATACGCAGTATTTT
clone_size: -
j_call: TRBJ2-3
v_call: TRBV5-1
d_call: -

cdr3_aa: CASSLPVSGVGGYGYTF
cdr3_nt: TGTGCCAGCAGCTTACCCGTCTCGGGAGTTGGTGGCTATGGCTACACCTTC
clone_size: once
j_call: TRBJ1-2
v_call: TRBV7-2
d_call: -

cdr3_aa: CSVERVAGSSEQFF
cdr3_nt: TGCAGCGTTGAAAGGGTAGCGGGGTCGAGTGAGCAGTTCTTC
clone_size: once
j_call: TRBJ2-1
v_call: TRBV29-1
d_call: TRBD2

cdr3_aa: CASSGGLGPKRNIQYF
cdr3_nt: TGTGCCAGCAGCGGGGGGTTAGGGCCTAAGAGGAACATTCAGTACTTC
clone_size: -
j_call: TRBJ2-4
v_call: TRBV2
d_call: TRBD2

cdr3_aa: CAGSGTGRTGELFF
cdr3_nt: TGCGCCGGGTCAGGGACAGGGAGGACCGGGGAGCTGTTTTTT
clone_size: -
j_call: TRBJ2-2
v_call: TRBV4-1
d_call: TRBD1

cdr3_aa: CASSLDTSGGFSTDTQYF
cdr3_nt: TGCGCCAGCAGCTTGGATACTAGCGGGGGGTTTTCCACAGATACGCAGTATTTT
clone_size: few
j_call: TRBJ2-3
v_call: TRBV5-1
d_call: TRBD2

cdr3_aa: CATKTGNFNSPLHF
cdr3_nt: TGCGCCACCAAGACAGGAAACTTTAATTCACCCCTCCACTTT
clone_size: -
j_call: TRBJ1-6
v_call: TRBV10-2
d_call: -

cdr3_aa: CASSFVPSGGANEQYF
cdr3_nt: TGTGCCAGCAGTTTCGTCCCCAGCGGGGGGGCTAACGAGCAGTACTTC
clone_size: -
j_call: TRBJ2-7
v_call: TRBV28
d_call: TRBD2

cdr3_aa: CASSGGPAKETQYF
cdr3_nt: TGTGCCAGCAGCGGCGGACCAGCAAAAGAGACCCAGTACTTC
clone_size: -
j_call: TRBJ2-5
v_call: TRBV5-4
d_call: -

cdr3_aa: CASSIRSVGQPPLF
cdr3_nt: TGTGCCAGTAGTATAAGATCTGTGGGACAGCCGCCGCTCTTC
clone_size: -
j_call: TRBJ2-1
v_call: TRBV19
d_call: TRBD1

cdr3_aa: CATRLAGIHEQYF
cdr3_nt: TGTGCCACCCGACTAGCTGGGATCCACGAGCAGTACTTC
clone_size: -
j_call: TRBJ2-7
v_call: TRBV15
d_call: TRBD2